The 27 T cell receptor beta chains reported below all come from one sample, sequenced in a study of shared clonotypes between healthy human individuals. Generated by immunoSEQ multiplex PCR, the TCRdb table keeps only in-frame clones and is missing some. The sample carries about 1.1 million clones, 75% to 80% recorded once. Sequenced sample: memory CD4+ T cells from PBMCs. Subset of the sample: CD45RA-negative fraction. The receptors were gathered from a man aged 18 to 35 in good health. Some clones in this sample may be carry-over from other donors' samples.

This clone was seen once. This chain connects TRBV4-1 to TRBJ1-2; D gene uncertain. Trimming removed 0 bases at V and 8 bases at J, with 19 bases between. This CDR3 comprises 16 residues. Germline CDR1 is MGHRA and CDR2 is YSYEKL. CDR3 nucleotide sequence: TGCGCCAGCAGCCAAGATGAGCGTTTTCCCGAGTGGGGCTACACCTTC. Protein sequence: CASSQDERFPEWGYTF.

The chain recombines TRBV5-4 with TRBJ2-3; D unresolved. CDR3 length: 16 amino acids. Trimming pared 1 base from V and 3 bases from J, leaving 15 bases between. Germline CDR1 reads SGHNT; CDR2 reads YYREEE (reference sequence). CDR3 amino acids: CASSLNASPGTDTQYF. In DNA form, the CDR3 reads TGTGCCAGCAGCTTGAATGCATCCCCGGGTACAGATACGCAGTATTTT.

V and J are TRBV28 and TRBJ2-7, with 7 bases matching TRBD2. CDR3 length equals 13 residues. The J segment lost 5 bases and the V segment lost 3 bases, leaving 4 bases of the junction unmatched. CDR1 and CDR2 (germline): MDHEN, SYDVKM. The CDR3 bases are TGTGCCAGCAGTTTGGGCGGGAGCCACGAGCAGTACTTC. Translated: CASSLGGSHEQYF.

The chain is built from TRBV4-1 and TRBJ2-3, with a possible D match to TRBD2 (6 bases). V gave up 0 bases and J gave up 4 bases, with 11 bases separating them. The V gene's germline CDR1 is MGHRA and CDR2 YSYEKL. The CDR3 consists of 15 residues. The DNA for the CDR3 is TGCGCCAGCAGCCAAGATTCCGGGAGTGCAGATACGCAGTATTTT. This codes for CASSQDSGSADTQYF.

The V call is TRBV5-1, the J call TRBJ2-3, with D uncertain. Per germline, CDR1 SGHRS and CDR2 YFSETQ. V was clipped by 0 bases and J by 2 bases, with 10 bases between them. The length of the CDR3 is 15 residues. CDR3 loop: CASSLAPGDTDTQYF. The DNA for the CDR3 is TGCGCCAGCAGCTTGGCCCCCGGAGACACAGATACGCAGTATTTT. The variable domain in full, with the rest retrieved from reference TRBV5-1 and TRBJ2-3, is KAGVTQTPRYLIKTRGQQVTLSCSPISGHRSVSWYQQTPGQGLQFLFEYFSETQRNKGNFPGRFSGRQFSNSRSEMNVSTLELGDSALYLCASSLAPGDTDTQYFGPGTRLTVL.

This clone was seen a handful of times. Other DNA sequences of this sample code for an identical CDR3. The chain recombines TRBV30 with TRBJ1-2; TRBD1 is a possible D gene (5 bases). Germline lookup yields CDR1 GTSNPN and CDR2 SVGIG (reference sequence). The germline V and J ends were trimmed by 2 bases and 5 bases, with 6 bases remaining between them. CDR3 length: 11 amino acids. CDR3 in amino acids: CAWSPGYGYTF. The DNA of the CDR3 is TGTGCCTGGAGTCCAGGGTATGGCTACACCTTC. The whole variable domain, remainder taken from reference TRBV30 and TRBJ1-2, is SQTIHQWPATLVQPVGSPLSLECTVEGTSNPNLYWYRQAAGRGLQLLFYSVGIGQISSEVPQNLSASRPQDRQFILSSKKLLLSDSGFYLCAWSPGYGYTFGSGTRLTVV.

This clone was counted a single time. This chain connects TRBV5-1 to TRBJ2-5; tentatively, D is TRBD1 (5 bases). V was clipped by 0 bases and J by 1 base, with 10 bases between them. Germline values: CDR1 SGHRS, CDR2 YFSETQ. This CDR3 has 15 amino acids. The CDR3 sequence is CASSLEAGIQETQYF. The CDR3 DNA reads as TGCGCCAGCAGCTTGGAGGCAGGGATCCAAGAGACCCAGTACTTC.

The rearrangement uses TRBV7-6 and TRBJ2-1, with TRBD2 matching over 9 bases. V shed 4 bases, J shed 5 bases, and the junction held 9 bases outside the gene matches. The germline CDR1 and CDR2 sequences are SGHVS and FNYEAQ. CDR3 size: 16 residues. The CDR3 sequence: CASSSAGTSRHNEQFF. The CDR3 coding sequence is TGTGCCAGCAGCTCAGCCGGGACTAGCAGACACAATGAGCAGTTCTTC.

This chain uses TRBV5-1 with TRBJ2-1, with TRBD2 matching 13 bases. The CDR3 has 15 amino acids. Per the germline V gene, CDR1 is SGHRS and CDR2 is YFSETQ. Trimming at V came to 3 bases and at J to 8 bases, leaving 5 bases not matched to a gene. Written as DNA, the CDR3 is TGCGCCAGCAGCTCCGGGACTAGCGGGATATATGAGCAGTTCTTC. Protein: CASSSGTSGIYEQFF.

V and J are TRBV11-3 and TRBJ2-5, with 10 bases lining up with TRBD1. Trimming at V came to 5 bases and at J to 11 bases, leaving 20 bases not matched to a gene. Germline V gene sequence: CDR1 SGHNT, CDR2 YENEEA. This CDR3 region has 17 residues. CDR3 nucleotides: TGTGCCAGCAGCCAAGAGGTCCGGGACAGGGGTAAAGATGGGCAGTACTTC. It translates to CASSQEVRDRGKDGQYF.

The J gene is TRBJ1-2, the V gene TRBV5-4; 7 bases map to TRBD1. Germline V gives CDR1 SGHNT, CDR2 YYREEE (reference sequence). After removal of 4 bases from V and 1 base from J, the junction contained 10 bases not matched to a gene. The CDR3 spans 16 residues. CDR3 sequence (DNA): TGTGCCAGCAGCCTCGGGACAGCGAGACTTAACTATGGCTACACCTTC. Its translation is CASSLGTARLNYGYTF. Full variable domain (missing parts from reference TRBV5-4 and TRBJ1-2): ETGVTQSPTHLIKTRGQQVTLRCSSQSGHNTVSWYQQALGQGPQFIFQYYREEENGRGNFPPRFSGLQFPNYSSELNVNALELDDSALYLCASSLGTARLNYGYTFGSGTRLTVV.

The chain employs TRBV4-1 and TRBJ2-1, with 7 nucleotides matching TRBD2. V lost 4 bases and J lost 2; bases outside the gene matches: 5. Germline CDR1 MGHRA, CDR2 YSYEKL. The CDR3 runs 15 residues. The CDR3, as DNA: TGCGCCAGCAGCCCGGGACTACCCACCTACAATGAGCAGTTCTTC. Translated, it gives CASSPGLPTYNEQFF.

J is TRBJ1-5 and V is TRBV19; maybe TRBD1 (5 bases). The CDR3 runs to 14 residues. The V and J ends lost 1 base and 5 bases respectively, with 9 bases between them. Germline V gene data show CDR1 as LNHDA and CDR2 as SQIVND (reference sequence). CDR3 in amino acids: CASSIAGPYQPQHF. The DNA for the CDR3 is TGTGCCAGTAGTATAGCAGGGCCCTATCAGCCCCAGCATTTT.

The V call is TRBV5-1, the J call TRBJ2-7, with a possible D match to TRBD1 (5 bases). Germline lookup yields CDR1 SGHRS and CDR2 YFSETQ. This CDR3 region has 18 residues. Trimming stripped 0 bases from V and 2 bases from J, with 21 bases between. For the CDR3, the DNA is TGCGCCAGCAGCTTGGGGCCAGTTGACAGAGATACCCCCTACGAGCAGTACTTC. Amino acid sequence: CASSLGPVDRDTPYEQYF.

The chain recombines TRBV5-1 with TRBJ2-7; a possible D gene is TRBD2 (5 bases). V lost 6 bases to trimming and J lost 0 bases, with 10 bases between them. CDR1 is SGHRS and CDR2 is YFSETQ in the germline V gene. The CDR3 loop spans 13 amino acids. Here the CDR3 DNA reads TGCGCCAGCAAGGAGGTCAGCTCCTACGAGCAGTACTTC. Translating it yields CASKEVSSYEQYF.

The gene calls are TRBV28 and TRBJ2-7; no clear D. There are 17 residues in the CDR3. The ends were cut back, 3 bases at V and 2 bases at J, with 20 bases in the middle. Germline lookup yields CDR1 MDHEN and CDR2 SYDVKM. Here the CDR3 reads CASSFNKRRTATYEQYF. The CDR3, as DNA: TGTGCCAGCAGTTTTAACAAAAGAAGGACGGCGACCTACGAGCAGTACTTC. The variable domain in full, with the rest retrieved from reference TRBV28 and TRBJ2-7, is DVKVTQSSRYLVKRTGEKVFLECVQDMDHENMFWYRQDPGLGLRLIYFSYDVKMKEKGDIPEGYSVSREKKERFSLILESASTNQTSMYLCASSFNKRRTATYEQYFGPGTRLTVT.

The chain combines TRBV5-6 with TRBJ1-4; TRBD1 might be the D (5 bases). V was trimmed by 0 bases and J by 8 bases, leaving 26 bases between them. Germline V lookup: CDR1 SGHDT, CDR2 YYEEEE. This CDR3 comprises 19 residues. CDR3 bases: TGTGCCAGCAGCTTGGACCAGGGCAGACTTCATCCATTAGGGGAAAAACTGTTTTTT. It is translated as CASSLDQGRLHPLGEKLFF. The whole variable domain, remainder taken from reference TRBV5-6 and TRBJ1-4, is DAGVTQSPTHLIKTRGQQVTLRCSPKSGHDTVSWYQQALGQGPQFIFQYYEEEERQRGNFPDRFSGHQFPNYSSELNVNALLLGDSALYLCASSLDQGRLHPLGEKLFFGSGTQLSVL.

Notes on this clone: Other DNA sequences in the sample encode the same CDR3. The chain recombines TRBV11-3 with TRBJ2-2; D gene ambiguous. V dropped 5 bases and J dropped 5 bases, with 6 bases sitting between them. The CDR3 has 12 amino acids. Per germline, CDR1 SGHNT and CDR2 YENEEA. The CDR3 loop reads CASSPRTGELFF. The CDR3 DNA follows: TGTGCCAGCAGCCCCCGAACCGGGGAGCTGTTTTTT.

There are many counts of this clone. The rearrangement links TRBV10-3 to TRBJ1-2, with TRBD1 identical over 8 bases. The J segment lost 2 bases and the V segment lost 6 bases, leaving 11 bases of the junction unmatched. The CDR3 consists of 16 residues. Germline CDR1 is ENHRY and CDR2 is SYGVKD. DNA of the CDR3: TGTGCCATCAGCATTTCCCAACGGACAGGGAACTATGGCTACACCTTC. This translates into CAISISQRTGNYGYTF.

This clone was observed a handful of times. The rearrangement links TRBV29-1 to TRBJ1-1; weak D call: TRBD1 (6 bases). The germline V gene encodes CDR1 SQVTM and CDR2 ANQGSEA. Trimming stripped 6 bases from V and 5 bases from J, with 19 bases between. The CDR3 covers 14 residues. This chain's CDR3 is CSVVYRDGRTEAFF. CDR3 sequence (DNA): TGCAGCGTCGTTTACAGGGATGGAAGGACTGAAGCTTTCTTT.

V gene TRBV19 combines with J gene TRBJ1-1; no clear D gene. In germline, CDR1 is LNHDA, CDR2 SQIVND (reference sequence). The length of the CDR3 is 16 residues. With 1 base removed from V and 1 base from J, the gap between germline ends came to 13 bases. Here the CDR3 reads CASSIVSGPGNTEAFF. In DNA, the CDR3 is TGTGCCAGTAGTATAGTGTCCGGACCAGGGAACACTGAAGCTTTCTTT.

CDR3 in DNA: TGTGCCTGGACCAAAATCGGCGGGGCTGGGGCCAACGTCCTGACTTTC. As protein: CAWTKIGGAGANVLTF. The chain joins TRBV30 to TRBJ2-6, with D tentatively TRBD2 (6 bases). Looked up from germline, CDR1 is GTSNPN and CDR2 is SVGIG (reference sequence). The length of the CDR3 is 16 residues. V shed 4 bases and J shed 2 bases, with 15 bases lying between them.

As regards this clone: It may be a read error: a sequence one base away is much more abundant. Different DNA sequences within this sample yield the same CDR3. J is TRBJ2-3 and V is TRBV7-9; D gene unclear. V dropped 5 bases and J dropped 2 bases, with 2 bases sitting between them. The germline gives CDR1 SEHNR, CDR2 FQNEAQ (reference sequence). The CDR3 runs 11 residues. The CDR3 region has the DNA TGTGCCAGCAGCCCCACAGATACGCAGTATTTT. It specifies CASSPTDTQYF.

The V and J genes are TRBV30 and TRBJ1-1; TRBD1 matches at 7 bases. This CDR3 spans 17 amino acids. CDR1 is GTSNPN and CDR2 is SVGIG in the germline V gene (reference sequence). V lost 4 bases and J lost 3; bases outside the gene matches: 17. The CDR3 sequence is CAWNNAGGTHPDTEAFF. The CDR3 DNA follows: TGTGCCTGGAACAACGCAGGGGGTACCCACCCAGACACTGAAGCTTTCTTT.

With regard to this clone: Other DNA sequences of this sample code for an identical CDR3. The V and J genes are TRBV28 and TRBJ2-2; TRBD2 might be the D (6 bases). From germline, CDR1 is MDHEN and CDR2 SYDVKM. Trimming shortened V by 3 bases and J by 2 bases, and 10 bases separated the two germline ends. The CDR3 has 15 residues. In DNA form, the CDR3 reads TGTGCCAGCAGTTTGATCGGGACTAACACCGGGGAGCTGTTTTTT. Protein product: CASSLIGTNTGELFF. Based on the CDR3 plus reference TRBV28 and TRBJ2-2, the full variable domain is DVKVTQSSRYLVKRTGEKVFLECVQDMDHENMFWYRQDPGLGLRLIYFSYDVKMKEKGDIPEGYSVSREKKERFSLILESASTNQTSMYLCASSLIGTNTGELFFGEGSRLTVL.

In its sample, this clone was seen a few times. CDR3 amino acids: CASSPLLAGGNNEQFF. The CDR3 DNA sequence: TGTGCCAGCTCACCACTCCTAGCGGGAGGTAACAATGAGCAGTTCTTC. V is TRBV18 and J is TRBJ2-1; 11 bases align to TRBD2. The length of the CDR3 is 16 residues. The germline gives CDR1 KGHSH, CDR2 LQKENI. The trim removed 1 base at V and 5 bases at J, leaving 4 bases unmatched.

The chain combines TRBV7-2 with TRBJ2-1; no clear D. Trimming left V 7 bases short and J 0 bases short, with 10 bases between. This CDR3 contains 14 residues. Germline CDR1 SGHTA, CDR2 FQGNSA. CDR3 nucleotides: TGTGCCAGCAAGAGTCAGAGCTCCTACAATGAGCAGTTCTTC. It encodes CASKSQSSYNEQFF.